This TCR beta chain appears in the sequencing data of a study of tumor and adjacent non-tumor tissue in lung cancer. Study summary: Stage I to III disease affected 10 men and roughly 5 women aged roughly 31 to 76. On average, productive TCRbeta reads reached about 4.2 million per sample.

V shed 4 bases, J shed 7 bases, and the junction held 21 bases outside the gene matches. Looked up from germline, CDR1 is MNHEY and CDR2 is SVGEGT. This CDR3 contains 19 residues. RNA was extracted from bulk tissue without any cell sorting. The normal lung tissue was taken more than 3 cm from the tumor edge. Three rounds of nested PCR, following a modified ARM-PCR protocol, produced the TCRbeta library. TCRdb analysed the multiplex PCR reads with MiXCR anew, one entry per CDR3 protein. The sample has about 98,000 distinct CDR3 sequences; about 80% are singletons. Sequenced material: distant non-tumor lung tissue. The source is a man between 60 and 70 years old with small cell lung cancer. The chain combines TRBV6-2 or TRBV6-3 with TRBJ2-2; the match to TRBD2 covers 7 bases. CDR3 DNA: TGTGCCAGCAGTTGCCCCTACCCCCGGGTAGCGGGCGGCATCGGGGAGCTGTTTTTT. Its translation is CASSCPYPRVAGGIGELFF.